The entry below describes one TCR beta chain. The method was immunoSEQ multiplex PCR; TCRdb's version includes in-frame clones alone and lacks a portion of them. The sample records approximately 100,000 clones, about 85% being singletons. The data belong to a study of PD-L1 blockade in urothelial cancer. The wider study: Intravenous atezolizumab, 1,200 mg every 3 weeks, was begun by patients around 2014. About 90% of the roughly 30 patients were men whose urothelial cancer was bladder-origin.

The source was PBMCs, collected around atezolizumab (anti-PD-L1) treatment. This TCR was sampled from a man aged 50 to 60 with urothelial cancer.

The CDR3 loop reads CASSYIPSGRSYEQYF. In DNA, the CDR3 is TGTGCCAGCAGTTACATACCTAGCGGGAGATCCTACGAGCAGTACTTC. The chain has TRBV6-6 and TRBJ2-7, with 10 bases that match TRBD2. Germline V gene lookup returns CDR1 MNHNY and CDR2 SVGAGI (reference sequence). The trim removed 2 bases at V and 1 base at J, leaving 5 bases unmatched. The CDR3 sequence is 16 residues long.